The 25 T cell receptor beta chains presented below share a single source sample, sequenced in a study of blood T cell repertoires in COVID-19. The repertoire was sequenced with immunoSEQ multiplex PCR; TCRdb's copy has only in-frame clones and lacks some. The sample shows 110,000 or so clones, about 85% of them seen only once. The sequenced material came from peripheral blood. The source of these receptors is a man in his fifties with acute or convalescent COVID-19.

This clone was counted once. The chain uses TRBV9 and TRBJ1-3, with 8 bases aligning to TRBD1. Losses at the gene ends were 3 bases for V and 4 bases for J; bases not matched to a gene: 6. The CDR3 contains 15 residues. CDR1 is SGDLS, CDR2 YYNGEE, per germline. The CDR3 coding sequence is TGTGCCAGCAGCGACGGGACAGGTCCAGGAAACACCATATATTTT. Residues: CASSDGTGPGNTIYF. Full variable domain (outside the CDR3, taken from reference TRBV9 and TRBJ1-3): DSGVTQTPKHLITATGQRVTLRCSPRSGDLSVYWYQQSLDQGLQFLIQYYNGEERAKGNILERFSAQQFPDLHSELNLSSLELGDSALYFCASSDGTGPGNTIYFGEGSWLTVV.

The chain has TRBV5-1 and TRBJ2-1; 10 bases are shared with TRBD2. The trim removed 0 bases at V and 12 bases at J, leaving 15 bases unmatched. This CDR3 region has 17 residues. Germline CDR1 SGHRS, CDR2 YFSETQ. This chain's CDR3 is CASSLARSLAGEDLQFF. In nucleotides, the CDR3 is TGCGCCAGCAGCTTGGCCCGAAGTCTAGCGGGAGAAGACCTGCAGTTCTTC. The variable domain in full, with the rest retrieved from reference TRBV5-1 and TRBJ2-1, is KAGVTQTPRYLIKTRGQQVTLSCSPISGHRSVSWYQQTPGQGLQFLFEYFSETQRNKGNFPGRFSGRQFSNSRSEMNVSTLELGDSALYLCASSLARSLAGEDLQFFGPGTRLTVL.

The chain couples TRBV30 to TRBJ2-6; a weak D match, TRBD2 (6 bases). Germline CDR1 reads GTSNPN; CDR2 reads SVGIG (reference sequence). The length of the CDR3 is 19 residues. The ends were cut back, 0 bases at V and 3 bases at J, with 21 bases in the middle. The CDR3 DNA reads as TGTGCCTGGAGTGTACGGCTCGGGAGAAAGCCAATTGGGGCCAACGTCCTGACTTTC. Translated, it gives CAWSVRLGRKPIGANVLTF.

This clone has just one count. The chain employs TRBV30 and TRBJ2-3; 8 positions match TRBD1. The CDR3 has 14 residues. CDR1 is GTSNPN and CDR2 is SVGIG in the germline V gene (reference sequence). J lost 2 bases, V lost 8 bases, and 9 bases had no gene match. The CDR3 sequence is CAGHRDRYTDTQYF. CDR3 bases: TGTGCCGGTCACCGGGACAGGTACACAGATACGCAGTATTTT.

The genes are TRBV5-5 and TRBJ2-3; no definite D call. Trimming shortened V by 0 bases and J by 3 bases, and 11 bases separated the two germline ends. Germline V lookup: CDR1 SGHKS, CDR2 YYEKEE (reference sequence). The CDR3 contains 15 residues. The CDR3 loop reads CASSLGSLLTDTQYF. CDR3 bases: TGTGCCAGCAGCTTGGGTAGCCTACTGACAGATACGCAGTATTTT.

The chain joins TRBV18 to TRBJ2-4; 13 bases map to TRBD2. The V gene's germline CDR1 is KGHSH and CDR2 LQKENI. The V segment lost 8 bases and the J segment 5 bases; nucleotides outside the gene matches: 9. The CDR3 is 16 amino acids. DNA of the CDR3: TGTGCCAGCACTACCGGGACTAGCGGGGCCGAAAACATTCAGTACTTC. Protein product: CASTTGTSGAENIQYF.

This clone was counted only a few times. Other nucleotide sequences from this sample produce the same CDR3. This chain joins TRBV18 and TRBJ2-7; D remains unclear. Trimming removed 3 bases at V and 1 base at J, with 10 bases between. The germline gives CDR1 KGHSH, CDR2 LQKENI. This CDR3 contains 14 residues. The CDR3 reads CASSPAPSSYEQYF. Written as DNA, the CDR3 is TGTGCCAGCTCACCGGCTCCAAGTTCCTACGAGCAGTACTTC.

The chain couples TRBV10-3 to TRBJ1-4, with a tentative D call TRBD1 (6 bases). V was shortened by 2 bases and J by 6 bases, with 10 bases between the two germline ends. This CDR3 is 14 amino acids long. The germline V gene encodes CDR1 ENHRY and CDR2 SYGVKD. CDR3 loop: CAISEMGADEKLFF. The CDR3, as DNA: TGTGCCATCAGTGAGATGGGGGCGGATGAAAAACTGTTTTTT.

V and J are TRBV6-1 and TRBJ1-2; TRBD1 might be the D (5 bases). The CDR3 runs 13 residues. CDR1 and CDR2 (germline): MNHNS, SASEGT. The ends were cut back, 2 bases at V and 7 bases at J, with 11 bases in the middle. The CDR3 sequence is CASSEQGGGGYTF. CDR3 bases: TGTGCCAGCAGTGAACAGGGTGGTGGTGGCTACACCTTC.

The chain combines TRBV7-3 with TRBJ2-3, with a tentative D call TRBD2 (5 bases). Germline CDR1 is SGHTA and CDR2 is FQGTGA. The CDR3 runs to 15 residues. The V and J ends lost 0 bases and 5 bases respectively, with 12 bases between them. CDR3 sequence (DNA): TGTGCCAGCAGCTTAACCGGGGAACCACGAGATACGCAGTATTTT. This sequence encodes CASSLTGEPRDTQYF.

The chain has TRBV2 and TRBJ2-2; D is ambiguous. The ends were cut back, 7 bases at V and 4 bases at J, with 13 bases in the middle. The CDR3 is 14 residues long. Germline lookup yields CDR1 SNHLY and CDR2 FYNNEI. The CDR3 sequence: CASTLTEFTGELFF. In nucleotides, the CDR3 is TGTGCCAGCACCCTTACAGAATTCACCGGGGAGCTGTTTTTT.

This clone was observed a handful of times. Written as DNA, the CDR3 is TGTGCCAGCAGTATTGGCAGTTCCTTCTCCTACGAGCAGTACGTC. Its translation is CASSIGSSFSYEQYV. J is TRBJ2-7 and V is TRBV5-6; D call uncertain. Germline V gene data show CDR1 as SGHDT and CDR2 as YYEEEE. V was clipped by 5 bases and J by 0 bases, with 15 bases between them. This CDR3 region has 15 residues.

This clone was found once. The rearrangement links TRBV25-1 to TRBJ1-2, with TRBD1 as a possible D gene (6 bases). Per the germline V gene, CDR1 is MGHDK and CDR2 is SYGVNS. V was pared by 10 bases and J by 4 bases, with 19 bases between. The CDR3 length is 14 residues. The DNA of the CDR3 is TGTGCCACCAATGGGGGCACGCACACCTATGGCTACACCTTC. It is translated as CATNGGTHTYGYTF.

V is TRBV11-1 and J is TRBJ2-5; 7 bases line up with TRBD2. Germline V gene lookup returns CDR1 SGHAT and CDR2 FQDESV (reference sequence). V lost 6 bases to trimming and J lost 5 bases; unmatched junction nucleotides: 12. The CDR3 runs to 15 residues. For the CDR3, the DNA is TGTGCCAGCAGTAAAATCGGGGAGGGTGGGGAGACCCAGTACTTC. Translation: CASSKIGEGGETQYF.

This sequence joins TRBV30 and TRBJ1-2, with TRBD1 matching over 8 bases. CDR3 length: 12 residues. V lost 6 bases to trimming and J lost 6 bases; unmatched junction nucleotides: 6. Germline lookup yields CDR1 GTSNPN and CDR2 SVGIG (reference sequence). Written as DNA, the CDR3 is TGTGCCTGTACTTGGACAGGGAATGGCTACACCTTC. Its translation: CACTWTGNGYTF. The full variable domain, its missing parts supplied by reference TRBV30 and TRBJ1-2, is SQTIHQWPATLVQPVGSPLSLECTVEGTSNPNLYWYRQAAGRGLQLLFYSVGIGQISSEVPQNLSASRPQDRQFILSSKKLLLSDSGFYLCACTWTGNGYTFGSGTRLTVV.

V usage is TRBV7-3 and J usage is TRBJ1-6; D possibly corresponds to TRBD1 (5 bases). V was trimmed by 1 base and J by 10 bases, leaving 11 bases between them. Germline values: CDR1 SGHTA, CDR2 FQGTGA. The CDR3 has 14 residues. This CDR3 reads CASSLKGVGSPLHF. The CDR3 nucleotides are TGTGCCAGCAGCTTAAAAGGGGTAGGCTCACCCCTCCACTTT.

This chain joins TRBV7-9 and TRBJ1-2; D call uncertain. Per germline, CDR1 SEHNR and CDR2 FQNEAQ (reference sequence). V gave up 8 bases and J gave up 2 bases, with 15 bases separating them. There are 14 residues in the CDR3. The CDR3 loop reads CASPKEGENYGYTF. In nucleotides, the CDR3 is TGTGCCAGCCCTAAGGAAGGAGAGAACTATGGCTACACCTTC.

This rearrangement joins TRBV29-1 to TRBJ1-2, with D possibly TRBD1 on 6 matching bases. CDR1 and CDR2 from the germline V gene are SQVTM and ANQGSEA. This CDR3 contains 14 residues. The ends were cut back, 4 bases at V and 6 bases at J, with 18 bases in the middle. The CDR3 DNA follows: TGCAGCGTTGGAGGGGCCAAGGGGGTCGATGGCTACACCTTC. Protein sequence: CSVGGAKGVDGYTF.

V and J are TRBV28 and TRBJ1-5; 7 bases are shared with TRBD1. Germline CDR1 and CDR2: MDHEN and SYDVKM. The length of the CDR3 is 13 residues. The trim removed 5 bases at V and 9 bases at J, leaving 7 bases unmatched. The CDR3 reads CASSGQVKWPQHF. CDR3 in DNA: TGTGCCAGCAGTGGACAGGTCAAATGGCCCCAGCATTTT.

The rearrangement uses TRBV3-1 (or the pseudogene TRBV3-2) and TRBJ1-1, with TRBD1 matching 7 bases. CDR3 length equals 13 residues. Germline CDR1 and CDR2: LGHDT and YNNKEL (reference sequence). With V trimmed by 1 base and J by 6 bases, 2 bases remained unmatched. The CDR3 DNA is TGTGCCAGCAGCCAAGTCCAGGGGGCTGAAGCTTTCTTT. This gives the protein CASSQVQGAEAFF.

This sequence joins TRBV10-1 and TRBJ1-1; D might be TRBD1 (6 bases). The CDR3 has 15 residues. The germline V and J ends were trimmed by 2 bases and 1 base, with 11 bases remaining between them. CDR1 WNHNN and CDR2 SYGVQD come from the germline V gene (reference sequence). CDR3 sequence (DNA): TGCGCCAGCAGTGAGGAGACAGGCCCGAACACTGAAGCTTTCTTT. Translating it yields CASSEETGPNTEAFF.

This clone came up a few times. V and J are TRBV2 and TRBJ1-3, with no clear D. CDR1 and CDR2 from the germline V gene are SNHLY and FYNNEI. Trimming shortened V by 6 bases and J by 1 base, and 7 bases separated the two germline ends. This CDR3 is built from 13 residues. The CDR3 is CASRRDSGNTIYF. DNA for the CDR3: TGTGCCAGCAGACGGGATTCTGGAAACACCATATATTTT.

J is TRBJ1-5 and V is TRBV28, with TRBD1 as a possible D gene (6 bases). In germline, CDR1 is MDHEN, CDR2 SYDVKM. The CDR3 length is 17 residues. Deletions cut 6 bases from V and 1 base from J, with 19 bases between. The CDR3 DNA follows: TGTGCCAGCAGGGTCGACCCCATCAGGGGAAGCAATCAGCCCCAGCATTTT. Translated, it gives CASRVDPIRGSNQPQHF.

The sample holds a few counts of this clone. This chain links TRBV19 with TRBJ1-2; D is unclear. This CDR3 is 19 amino acids long. Germline V gene lookup returns CDR1 LNHDA and CDR2 SQIVND (reference sequence). V was shortened by 2 bases and J by 6 bases, with 28 bases between the two germline ends. CDR3 sequence: CASSILSIGWSGGGDGYTF. CDR3 DNA: TGTGCCAGTAGTATACTCAGCATTGGTTGGTCTGGAGGTGGGGATGGCTACACCTTC.

As DNA, the CDR3 is TGTGCCAGCAGTTACTCGAGGGAGGGTGGCCACGAGCAGTACTTC. It is translated as CASSYSREGGHEQYF. V gene TRBV6-5 combines with J gene TRBJ2-7; 7 bases match TRBD2. V dropped 0 bases and J dropped 5; count of bases not matched to a gene: 7. The CDR3 consists of 15 residues. CDR1 and CDR2 from the germline V gene are MNHEY and SVGAGI.